This T cell receptor beta chain was identified in a study of human T cells and chemical hapten exposure. Deletions cut 0 bases from V and 1 base from J, with 12 bases between. The CDR3 totals 16 residues. CDR1 MNHEY and CDR2 SVGEGT come from the germline V gene. Regarding the study as a whole: A positive correlation with patch test score was found for PT1 expanded TCR counts. DPC sensitization did not alter TCRs above 1 in 1000 frequency.

Documented time point: pre-sensitization, week 0. Treatment meaning: therapeutic diphenylcyclopropenone sensitization with weekly scalp DPC. Blood was collected ahead of every patch test applied. This clonotype was observed a few times. Its antigen is as yet unknown. TCRdb used MiXCR to reprocess the RACE reads, holding one entry per CDR3 protein. The sample lists approximately 260,000 distinct CDR3 sequences, approximately 8% seen once, with less than 1.5% in the top ten. The chain links TRBV6-2 or TRBV6-3 to TRBJ1-1; D is ambiguous. Source: whole blood, taken in connection with sensitization to the hapten diphenylcyclopropenone (DPC). This clonotype originated in a man aged 18 to 29 with alopecia areata. Some clones in this sample may be carry-over from other donors' samples. For the CDR3, the DNA is TGTGCCAGCAGTTACTCGAGTTTGACTGCGAACACTGAAGCTTTCTTT. Translation: CASSYSSLTANTEAFF.